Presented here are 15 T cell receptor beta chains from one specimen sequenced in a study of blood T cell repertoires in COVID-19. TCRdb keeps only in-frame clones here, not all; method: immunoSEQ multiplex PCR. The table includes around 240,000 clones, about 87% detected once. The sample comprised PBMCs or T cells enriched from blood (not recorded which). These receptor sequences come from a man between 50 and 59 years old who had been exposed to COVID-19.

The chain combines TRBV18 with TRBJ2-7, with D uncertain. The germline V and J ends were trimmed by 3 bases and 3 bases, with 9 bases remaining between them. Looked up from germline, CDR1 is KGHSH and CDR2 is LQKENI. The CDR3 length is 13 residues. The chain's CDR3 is CASSPPNSYEQYF. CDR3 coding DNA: TGTGCCAGCTCACCTCCGAACAGCTACGAGCAGTACTTC.

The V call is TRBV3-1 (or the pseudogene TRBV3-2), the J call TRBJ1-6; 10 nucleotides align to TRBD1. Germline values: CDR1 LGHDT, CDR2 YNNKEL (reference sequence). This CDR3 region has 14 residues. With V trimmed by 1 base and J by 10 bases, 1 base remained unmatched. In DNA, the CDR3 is TGTGCCAGCAGCCAAGGGACAGGGGGATCACCCCTCCACTTT. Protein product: CASSQGTGGSPLHF.

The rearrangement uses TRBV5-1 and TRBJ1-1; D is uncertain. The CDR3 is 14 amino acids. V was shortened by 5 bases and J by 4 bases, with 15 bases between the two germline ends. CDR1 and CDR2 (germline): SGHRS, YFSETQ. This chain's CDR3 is CASSSARRVTEAFF. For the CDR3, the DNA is TGCGCCAGCAGTTCCGCTAGACGGGTCACTGAAGCTTTCTTT.

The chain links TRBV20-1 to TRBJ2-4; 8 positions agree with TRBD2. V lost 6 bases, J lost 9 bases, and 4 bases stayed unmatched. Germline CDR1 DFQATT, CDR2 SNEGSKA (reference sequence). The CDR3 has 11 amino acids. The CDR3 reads CSASGGSIQYF. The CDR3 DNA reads TGCAGTGCCAGCGGGGGTAGCATTCAGTACTTC.

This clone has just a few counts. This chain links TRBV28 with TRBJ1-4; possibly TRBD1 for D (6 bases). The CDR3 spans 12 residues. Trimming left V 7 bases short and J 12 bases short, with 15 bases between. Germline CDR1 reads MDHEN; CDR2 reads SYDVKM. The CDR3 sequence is CASTRDNAELFF. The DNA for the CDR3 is TGTGCCAGCACCAGGGACAATGCGGAACTGTTTTTT.

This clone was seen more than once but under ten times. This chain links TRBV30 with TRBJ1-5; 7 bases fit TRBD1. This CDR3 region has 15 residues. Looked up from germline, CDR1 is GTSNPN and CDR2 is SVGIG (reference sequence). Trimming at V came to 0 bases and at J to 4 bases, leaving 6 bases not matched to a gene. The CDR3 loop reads CAWSVQGPINQPQHF. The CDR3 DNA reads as TGTGCCTGGAGTGTACAGGGGCCTATTAATCAGCCCCAGCATTTT.

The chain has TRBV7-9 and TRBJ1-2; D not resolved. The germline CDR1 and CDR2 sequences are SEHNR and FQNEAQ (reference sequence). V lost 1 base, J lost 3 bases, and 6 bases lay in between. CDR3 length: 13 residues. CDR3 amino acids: CASSLGQYYGYTF. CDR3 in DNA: TGTGCCAGCAGCTTAGGGCAGTACTATGGCTACACCTTC.

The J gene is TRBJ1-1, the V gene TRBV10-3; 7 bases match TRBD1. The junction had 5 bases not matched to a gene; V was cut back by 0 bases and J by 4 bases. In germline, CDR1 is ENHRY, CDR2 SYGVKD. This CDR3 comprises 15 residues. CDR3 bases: TGTGCCATCAGTGAGTCGAGGGGGCCGAGCACTGAAGCTTTCTTT. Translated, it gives CAISESRGPSTEAFF.

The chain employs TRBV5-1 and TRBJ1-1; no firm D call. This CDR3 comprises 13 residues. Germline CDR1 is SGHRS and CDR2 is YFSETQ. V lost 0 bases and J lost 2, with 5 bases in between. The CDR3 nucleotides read TGCGCCAGCAGCTTGGGTATAAACACTGAAGCTTTCTTT. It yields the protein CASSLGINTEAFF.

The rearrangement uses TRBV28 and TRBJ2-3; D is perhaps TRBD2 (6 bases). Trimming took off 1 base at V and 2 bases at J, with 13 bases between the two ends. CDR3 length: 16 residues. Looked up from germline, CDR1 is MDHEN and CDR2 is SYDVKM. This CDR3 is CASSLLVGGLTDTQYF. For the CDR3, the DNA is TGTGCCAGCAGTTTATTGGTGGGAGGCCTCACAGATACGCAGTATTTT.

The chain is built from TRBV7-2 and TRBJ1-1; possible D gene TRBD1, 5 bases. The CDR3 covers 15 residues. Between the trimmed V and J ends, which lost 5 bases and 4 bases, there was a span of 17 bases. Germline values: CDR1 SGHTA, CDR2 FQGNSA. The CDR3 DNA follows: TGTGCCAGCAGCCCCCCTGGAGGGGAAATCACTGAAGCTTTCTTT. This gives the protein CASSPPGGEITEAFF.

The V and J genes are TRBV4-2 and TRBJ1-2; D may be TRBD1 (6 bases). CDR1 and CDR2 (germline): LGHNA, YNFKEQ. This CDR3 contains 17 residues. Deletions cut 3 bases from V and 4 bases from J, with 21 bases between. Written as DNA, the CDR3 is TGTGCCAGCAGCCACCCACAGGGTTGGGAGGGAGGCTATGGCTACACCTTC. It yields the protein CASSHPQGWEGGYGYTF.

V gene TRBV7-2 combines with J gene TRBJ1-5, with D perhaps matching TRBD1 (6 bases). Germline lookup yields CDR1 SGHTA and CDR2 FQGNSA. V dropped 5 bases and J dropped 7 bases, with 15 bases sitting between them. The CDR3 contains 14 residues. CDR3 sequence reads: CASSRTVQWQPQHF. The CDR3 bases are TGTGCCAGCAGCAGGACAGTACAGTGGCAGCCCCAGCATTTT.

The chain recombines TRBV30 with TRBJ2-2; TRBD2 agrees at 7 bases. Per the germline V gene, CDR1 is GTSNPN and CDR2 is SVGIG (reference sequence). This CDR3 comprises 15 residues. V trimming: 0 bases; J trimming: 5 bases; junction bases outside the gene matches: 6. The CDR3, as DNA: TGTGCCTGGAGTGTACGCGGGGGATGGACCGGGGAGCTGTTTTTT. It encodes CAWSVRGGWTGELFF.

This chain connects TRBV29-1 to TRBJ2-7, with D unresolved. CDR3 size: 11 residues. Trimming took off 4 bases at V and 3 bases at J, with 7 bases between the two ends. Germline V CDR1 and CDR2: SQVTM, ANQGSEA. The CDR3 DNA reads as TGCAGCGTTGGAGACCGCTACGAGCAGTACTTC. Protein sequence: CSVGDRYEQYF.